A single sample is the source of the 22 T cell receptor beta chains below, sequenced in a study of blood T cell repertoires in COVID-19. Sequencing used immunoSEQ multiplex PCR; TCRdb keeps in-frame clones, though not all of them. The sample yields 450,000 to 500,000 clones, 70% to 90% seen once. The sample consisted of peripheral blood. These receptors all stem from a human donor in a cohort sampled during active COVID-19.

The J gene is TRBJ1-3, the V gene TRBV7-2, with D perhaps TRBD1 (5 bases). V was cut by 7 bases and J by 0 bases, with 10 bases left in between. CDR1 SGHTA and CDR2 FQGNSA come from the germline V gene. The CDR3 is made up of 14 amino acids. DNA for the CDR3: TGTGCCAGCAATTTGGGGGGCTCTGGAAACACCATATATTTT. Its protein is CASNLGGSGNTIYF.

This clone showed up many times. This sequence joins TRBV2 and TRBJ2-1, with TRBD2 matching 14 bases. This CDR3 spans 16 amino acids. The ends lost 2 bases at V and 8 bases at J; junction bases unmatched: 5. Per germline, CDR1 SNHLY and CDR2 FYNNEI. CDR3 sequence reads: CASSELGLAGGDEQFF. The CDR3 DNA sequence: TGTGCCAGCAGTGAACTAGGACTAGCGGGAGGAGATGAGCAGTTCTTC.

The chain links TRBV5-5 to TRBJ2-6, with D possibly TRBD2 on 6 matching bases. The ends were cut back, 7 bases at V and 0 bases at J, with 17 bases in the middle. The CDR3 contains 17 residues. Germline-derived CDR1 and CDR2 are SGHKS and YYEKEE (reference sequence). The CDR3 reads CASGRTGVNSGANVLTF. The CDR3 region has the DNA TGTGCCAGCGGGCGAACGGGGGTCAACTCTGGGGCCAACGTCCTGACTTTC.

The chain couples TRBV7-3 to TRBJ2-1, with 7 bases that match TRBD2. CDR1 is SGHTA and CDR2 is FQGTGA in the germline V gene. The CDR3 spans 13 residues. V lost 3 bases to trimming and J lost 9 bases; unmatched junction nucleotides: 5. The CDR3 DNA reads as TGTGCCAGCAGCTTGGGTGGACTAGGTGAGCAGTTCTTC. This encodes CASSLGGLGEQFF.

Only one count was recorded for this clone. The V gene is TRBV27, the J gene TRBJ2-1; 8 nucleotides agree with TRBD1. J lost 5 bases, V lost 2 bases, and 2 bases had no gene match. This CDR3 is 14 amino acids long. CDR1 is MNHEY, CDR2 SMNVEV, per germline (reference sequence). The CDR3: CASSLQGANNEQFF. CDR3 DNA: TGTGCCAGCAGTTTACAGGGGGCCAACAATGAGCAGTTCTTC.

The V call is TRBV15, the J call TRBJ1-1, with 11 bases fitting TRBD1. The CDR3 has 18 amino acids. Germline V gives CDR1 LNHNV, CDR2 YYDKDF (reference sequence). Trimming at V came to 0 bases and at J to 1 base, leaving 7 bases not matched to a gene. CDR3 in amino acids: CATSRDSGQGAGNTEAFF. The CDR3 DNA follows: TGTGCCACCAGCAGAGATTCAGGACAGGGGGCTGGGAACACTGAAGCTTTCTTT.

J is TRBJ2-3 and V is TRBV6-9; D perhaps matches TRBD2 (6 bases). In germline, CDR1 is MNHGY, CDR2 SVAAGI. Between the trimmed V and J ends, which lost 2 bases and 1 base, there was a span of 13 bases. The CDR3 is 16 residues long. DNA for the CDR3: TGTGCCAGCAGTTATCCCCCTAGCGAATGCACAGATACGCAGTATTTT. Translation gives CASSYPPSECTDTQYF.

This clone was recorded a few times. The chain is built from TRBV27 and TRBJ2-7; TRBD2 agrees at 8 bases. Germline V gene lookup returns CDR1 MNHEY and CDR2 SMNVEV (reference sequence). J gave up 4 bases and V 0 bases, and 5 bases lay outside the gene matches. The CDR3 extends over 15 amino acids. CDR3 in amino acids: CASSLSNGRDYEQYF. The CDR3, as DNA: TGTGCCAGCAGTTTATCTAACGGGAGGGATTACGAGCAGTACTTC.

The chain links TRBV10-2 to TRBJ2-5; D gene unclear. The ends were cut back, 7 bases at V and 1 base at J, with 7 bases in the middle. Germline CDR1 is WSHSY and CDR2 is SAAADI. The CDR3 is 12 amino acids. CDR3 DNA: TGCGCCAGCACCTCCTTCCAAGAGACCCAGTACTTC. Translation gives CASTSFQETQYF.

CDR3 residues: CAWSGLAGGWGFF. The CDR3 coding sequence is TGTGCCTGGAGTGGACTAGCGGGAGGGTGGGGATTCTTC. This chain links TRBV30 with TRBJ2-1; 14 bases align to TRBD2. This CDR3 is built from 13 residues. V lost 1 base to trimming and J lost 16 bases; unmatched junction nucleotides: 6. From germline, CDR1 is GTSNPN and CDR2 SVGIG (reference sequence).

The V gene is TRBV27, the J gene TRBJ2-7, with 10 nucleotides matching TRBD2. The V segment lost 4 bases and the J segment 0 bases; nucleotides outside the gene matches: 3. The CDR3 sequence is 15 residues long. Germline lookup yields CDR1 MNHEY and CDR2 SMNVEV (reference sequence). CDR3 sequence reads: CASSSRLAGSYEQYF. DNA of the CDR3: TGTGCCAGCAGTTCCCGACTAGCGGGCTCCTACGAGCAGTACTTC.

This sequence joins TRBV9 and TRBJ2-2; D is undetermined. CDR3 length: 16 residues. V was pared by 0 bases and J by 1 base, with 10 bases between. Per the germline V gene, CDR1 is SGDLS and CDR2 is YYNGEE. The CDR3 sequence: CASSVVSKVNTGELFF. The DNA of the CDR3 is TGTGCCAGCAGCGTAGTCAGTAAAGTGAACACCGGGGAGCTGTTTTTT.

The table lists this clone with a count of one. The genes are TRBV5-5 and TRBJ2-7, with D possibly matching TRBD2 (5 bases). The V gene lost 0 bases and the J gene lost 0 bases, with 13 bases spanning the gap. The CDR3 extends over 16 amino acids. Per the germline V gene, CDR1 is SGHKS and CDR2 is YYEKEE (reference sequence). Written as DNA, the CDR3 is TGTGCCAGCAGCTTGGTCGGAGGCGCGAGCTCCTACGAGCAGTACTTC. Translating gives CASSLVGGASSYEQYF.

The gene calls are TRBV3-1 (or the pseudogene TRBV3-2) and TRBJ2-7; D perhaps matches TRBD1 (6 bases). The CDR3 covers 16 residues. Trimming shortened V by 2 bases and J by 1 base, and 15 bases separated the two germline ends. Germline lookup yields CDR1 LGHDT and CDR2 YNNKEL (reference sequence). The CDR3 protein is CASSQLRDRRSYEQYF. CDR3 DNA sequence: TGTGCCAGCAGCCAACTGCGAGACAGGCGTTCCTACGAGCAGTACTTC.

Only a few counts were recorded for this clone. The chain carries TRBV2 and TRBJ1-1; 7 positions match TRBD1. This CDR3 has 13 amino acids. The trim removed 3 bases at V and 7 bases at J, leaving 5 bases unmatched. Germline lookup yields CDR1 SNHLY and CDR2 FYNNEI. CDR3 coding DNA: TGTGCCAGCAGTGAGGAGACAGGGATTGAAGCTTTCTTT. Amino acid sequence: CASSEETGIEAFF.

The rearrangement joins TRBV5-4 to TRBJ2-5, with a tentative D call TRBD2 (5 bases). The CDR3 is made up of 13 amino acids. Germline V gene data show CDR1 as SGHNT and CDR2 as YYREEE (reference sequence). V was pared by 0 bases and J by 5 bases, with 8 bases between. CDR3 amino acids: CASSLDGEETQYF. CDR3 DNA: TGTGCCAGCAGCTTGGACGGGGAGGAGACCCAGTACTTC.

This rearrangement joins TRBV7-3 to TRBJ2-2; D call uncertain. Germline CDR1 SGHTA, CDR2 FQGTGA. This CDR3 has 13 amino acids. Trimming cost V 2 bases and J 5 bases, with 6 bases left between them. CDR3 residues: CASSLAGTGELFF. In nucleotides, the CDR3 is TGTGCCAGCAGCTTAGCCGGGACCGGGGAGCTGTTTTTT.

This clone came up once. The CDR3 nucleotides read TGTGCCAGCACGTCTCAGTCAGAGACCCAGTACTTC. Its translation is CASTSQSETQYF. The V and J genes are TRBV19 and TRBJ2-5; no firm D call. With 9 bases removed from V and 4 bases from J, the gap between germline ends came to 12 bases. The CDR3 sequence is 12 residues long. The germline CDR1 and CDR2 sequences are LNHDA and SQIVND (reference sequence).

The V gene is TRBV28, the J gene TRBJ2-7; a weak D match, TRBD1 (5 bases). Germline loops: CDR1 MDHEN, CDR2 SYDVKM. The CDR3 has 14 amino acids. V dropped 1 base and J dropped 2 bases, with 9 bases sitting between them. DNA of the CDR3: TGTGCCAGCAGTTTATCCAGGGCCCCCTACGAGCAGTACTTC. Translated, it gives CASSLSRAPYEQYF. Based on the CDR3 plus reference TRBV28 and TRBJ2-7, the full variable domain is DVKVTQSSRYLVKRTGEKVFLECVQDMDHENMFWYRQDPGLGLRLIYFSYDVKMKEKGDIPEGYSVSREKKERFSLILESASTNQTSMYLCASSLSRAPYEQYFGPGTRLTVT.

The V call is TRBV21-1, the J call TRBJ1-5; the table's D gene call, TRBD1, was not cross checked with the DNA. TRBV21-1 is a pseudogene locus. The CDR3 runs to 22 residues. CDR3 in amino acids: CASSKALKRKGTGRVGNQPQHF. The CDR3 DNA reads as TGTGCCAGCAGCAAAGCGCTGAAGAGGAAGGGGACAGGCCGAGTAGGCAATCAGCCCCAGCATTTT.

This rearrangement joins TRBV19 to TRBJ1-4; TRBD1 might be the D (5 bases). The ends were cut back, 8 bases at V and 4 bases at J, with 11 bases in the middle. The CDR3 has 13 residues. Germline CDR1 is LNHDA and CDR2 is SQIVND (reference sequence). The CDR3 bases are TGTGCCAGTGCGGGGGTAATTAATGAAAAACTGTTTTTT. Amino acid sequence: CASAGVINEKLFF.

The J gene is TRBJ2-3, the V gene TRBV4-3; no clear D. The CDR3 length is 17 residues. Germline V gene data show CDR1 as LGHNA and CDR2 as YSLEER. V was pared by 4 bases and J by 1 base, with 18 bases between. CDR3 nucleotides: TGCGCCAGCAGCCGTGCCGCGAGGCTAGGCGGCACAGATACGCAGTATTTT. Amino acids: CASSRAARLGGTDTQYF.